This TCR beta chain is from a study of cytomegalovirus exposure and HLA in healthy donors. A multiplex PCR was run with 60 Vbeta primers and 13 Jbeta primers. TCRdb keeps only in-frame clones here, not all; method: immunoSEQ multiplex PCR. Among around 120,000 clones, around 83% were seen once, and the ten largest hold roughly 3%. Study-level points and caveats: A cluster of highly shared sequence variants was likely a sequencing artifact.

The V segment lost 1 base and the J segment 6 bases; nucleotides outside the gene matches: 6. Germline V CDR1 and CDR2: GTSNPN, SVGIG (reference sequence). The CDR3 runs 13 residues. Notes on this clone: The antigen remains unidentified.

The chain is built from TRBV30 and TRBJ2-7, with 7 bases matching TRBD1. The clonotype comes from a man in his fifties in good health and CMV-seronegative. The sample taken for sequencing was PBMCs. The chain's CDR3 is CAWSADRAGEQYF. Written as DNA, the CDR3 is TGTGCCTGGAGTGCCGACAGGGCAGGCGAGCAGTACTTC.